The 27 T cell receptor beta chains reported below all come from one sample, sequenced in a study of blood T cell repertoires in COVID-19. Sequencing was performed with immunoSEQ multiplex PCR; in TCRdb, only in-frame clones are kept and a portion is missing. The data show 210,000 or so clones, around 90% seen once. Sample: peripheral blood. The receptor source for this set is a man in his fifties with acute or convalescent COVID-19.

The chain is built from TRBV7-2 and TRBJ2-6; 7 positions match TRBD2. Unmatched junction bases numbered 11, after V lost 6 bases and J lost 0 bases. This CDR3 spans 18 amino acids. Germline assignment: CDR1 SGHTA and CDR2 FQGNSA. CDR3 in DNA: TGTGCCAGCAGTGTCGGGACTATCCCCTTCTCTGGGGCCAACGTCCTGACTTTC. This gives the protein CASSVGTIPFSGANVLTF. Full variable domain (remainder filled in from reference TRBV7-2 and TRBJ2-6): GAGVSQSPSNKVTEKGKDVELRCDPISGHTALYWYRQSLGQGLEFLIYFQGNSAPDKSGLPSDRFSAERTGGSVSTLTIQRTQQEDSAVYLCASSVGTIPFSGANVLTFGAGSRLTVL.

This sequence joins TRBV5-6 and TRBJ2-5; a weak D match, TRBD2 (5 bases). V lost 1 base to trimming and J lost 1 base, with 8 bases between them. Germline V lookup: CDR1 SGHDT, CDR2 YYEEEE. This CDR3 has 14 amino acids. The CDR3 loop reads CASSLNEGQETQYF. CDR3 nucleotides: TGTGCCAGCAGCTTGAATGAGGGCCAAGAGACCCAGTACTTC.

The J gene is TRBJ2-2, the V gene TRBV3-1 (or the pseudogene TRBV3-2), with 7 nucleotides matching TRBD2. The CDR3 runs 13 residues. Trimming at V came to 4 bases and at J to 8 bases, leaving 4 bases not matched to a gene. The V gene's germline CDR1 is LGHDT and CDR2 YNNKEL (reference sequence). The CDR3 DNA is TGTGCCAGCAGCCTTCGAGCGGGGGGGGAGCTGTTTTTT. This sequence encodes CASSLRAGGELFF.

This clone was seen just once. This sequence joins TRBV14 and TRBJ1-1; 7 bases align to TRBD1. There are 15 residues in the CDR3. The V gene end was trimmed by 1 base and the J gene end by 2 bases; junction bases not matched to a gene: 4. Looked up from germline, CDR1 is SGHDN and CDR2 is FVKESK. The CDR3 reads CASSQARGANTEAFF. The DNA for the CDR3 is TGTGCCAGCAGCCAAGCCAGGGGGGCCAACACTGAAGCTTTCTTT.

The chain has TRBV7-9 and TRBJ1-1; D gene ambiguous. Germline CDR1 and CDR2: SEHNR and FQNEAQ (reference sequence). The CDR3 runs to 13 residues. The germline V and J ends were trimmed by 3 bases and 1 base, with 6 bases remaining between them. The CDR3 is CASSFGPNTEAFF. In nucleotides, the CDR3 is TGTGCCAGCAGCTTTGGCCCGAACACTGAAGCTTTCTTT.

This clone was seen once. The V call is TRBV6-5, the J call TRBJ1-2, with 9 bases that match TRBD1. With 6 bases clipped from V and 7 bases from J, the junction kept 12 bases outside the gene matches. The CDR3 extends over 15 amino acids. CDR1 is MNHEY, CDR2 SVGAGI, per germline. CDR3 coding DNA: TGTGCCAGCAGCATAGGGACAGGGCGGACGGGTGGCTACACCTTC. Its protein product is CASSIGTGRTGGYTF.

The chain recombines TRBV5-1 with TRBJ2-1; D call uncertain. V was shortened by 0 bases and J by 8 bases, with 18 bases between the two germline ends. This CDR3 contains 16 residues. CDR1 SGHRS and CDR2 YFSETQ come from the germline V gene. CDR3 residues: CASSLAEIASVDEQFF. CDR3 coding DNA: TGCGCCAGCAGCTTGGCCGAGATAGCTTCAGTCGATGAGCAGTTCTTC. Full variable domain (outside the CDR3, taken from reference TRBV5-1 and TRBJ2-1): KAGVTQTPRYLIKTRGQQVTLSCSPISGHRSVSWYQQTPGQGLQFLFEYFSETQRNKGNFPGRFSGRQFSNSRSEMNVSTLELGDSALYLCASSLAEIASVDEQFFGPGTRLTVL.

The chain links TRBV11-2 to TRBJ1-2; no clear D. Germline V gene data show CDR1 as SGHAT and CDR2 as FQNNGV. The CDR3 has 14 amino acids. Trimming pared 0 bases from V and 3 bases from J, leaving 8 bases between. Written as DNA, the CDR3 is TGTGCCAGCAGCTTAGATGGCGGAGACTATGGCTACACCTTC. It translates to CASSLDGGDYGYTF.

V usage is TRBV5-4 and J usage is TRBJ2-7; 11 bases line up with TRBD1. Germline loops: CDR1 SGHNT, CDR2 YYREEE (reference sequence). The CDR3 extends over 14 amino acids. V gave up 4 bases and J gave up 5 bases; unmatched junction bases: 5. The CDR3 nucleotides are TGTGCCAGCAGCCCTGGACAGGGGGCGAACGAGCAGTACTTC. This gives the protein CASSPGQGANEQYF. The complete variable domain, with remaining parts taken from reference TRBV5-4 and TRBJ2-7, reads ETGVTQSPTHLIKTRGQQVTLRCSSQSGHNTVSWYQQALGQGPQFIFQYYREEENGRGNFPPRFSGLQFPNYSSELNVNALELDDSALYLCASSPGQGANEQYFGPGTRLTVT.

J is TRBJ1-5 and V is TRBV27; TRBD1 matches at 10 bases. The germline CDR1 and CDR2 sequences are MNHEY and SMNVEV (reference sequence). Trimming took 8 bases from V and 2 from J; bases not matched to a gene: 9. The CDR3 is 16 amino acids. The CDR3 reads CASSWTGGDGNQPQHF. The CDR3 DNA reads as TGTGCCAGCTCCTGGACAGGGGGGGATGGCAATCAGCCCCAGCATTTT.

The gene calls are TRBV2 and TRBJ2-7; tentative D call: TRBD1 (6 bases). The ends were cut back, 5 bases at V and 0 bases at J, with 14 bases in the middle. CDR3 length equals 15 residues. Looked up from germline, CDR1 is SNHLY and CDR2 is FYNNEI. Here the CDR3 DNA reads TGTGCCAGCAGTCGGGAACAGGGCAGCTCCTACGAGCAGTACTTC. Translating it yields CASSREQGSSYEQYF.

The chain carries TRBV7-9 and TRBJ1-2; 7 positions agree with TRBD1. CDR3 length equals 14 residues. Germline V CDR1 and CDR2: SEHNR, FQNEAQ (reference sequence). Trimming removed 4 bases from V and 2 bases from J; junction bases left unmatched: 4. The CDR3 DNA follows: TGTGCCAGCAGCTCAAAGACAGGGAACTATGGCTACACCTTC. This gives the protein CASSSKTGNYGYTF.

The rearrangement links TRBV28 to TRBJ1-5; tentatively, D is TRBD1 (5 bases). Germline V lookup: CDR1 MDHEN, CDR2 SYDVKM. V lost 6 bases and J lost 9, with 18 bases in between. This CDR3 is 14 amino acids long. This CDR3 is CASSSQDRQGPQHF. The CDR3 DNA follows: TGTGCCAGCAGCTCTCAGGACCGCCAGGGGCCCCAGCATTTT.

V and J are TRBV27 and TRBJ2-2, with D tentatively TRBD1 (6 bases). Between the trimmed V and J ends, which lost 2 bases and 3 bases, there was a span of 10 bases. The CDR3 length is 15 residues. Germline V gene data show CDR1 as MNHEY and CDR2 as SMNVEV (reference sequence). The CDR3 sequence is CASSLLPGDTGELFF. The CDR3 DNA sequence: TGTGCCAGCAGTTTACTTCCAGGGGACACCGGGGAGCTGTTTTTT.

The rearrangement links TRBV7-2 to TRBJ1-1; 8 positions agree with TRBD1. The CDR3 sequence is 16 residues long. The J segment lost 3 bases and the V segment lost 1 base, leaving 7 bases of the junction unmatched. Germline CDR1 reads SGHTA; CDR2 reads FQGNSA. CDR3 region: CASSLGAGGLYTEAFF. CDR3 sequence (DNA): TGTGCCAGCAGCTTAGGTGCAGGGGGCTTATACACTGAAGCTTTCTTT.

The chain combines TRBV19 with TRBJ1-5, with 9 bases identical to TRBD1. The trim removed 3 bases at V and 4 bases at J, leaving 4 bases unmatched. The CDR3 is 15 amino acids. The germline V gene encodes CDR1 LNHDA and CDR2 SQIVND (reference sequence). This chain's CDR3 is CASSIYGTGNQPQHF. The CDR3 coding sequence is TGTGCCAGTAGTATCTACGGGACAGGGAATCAGCCCCAGCATTTT.

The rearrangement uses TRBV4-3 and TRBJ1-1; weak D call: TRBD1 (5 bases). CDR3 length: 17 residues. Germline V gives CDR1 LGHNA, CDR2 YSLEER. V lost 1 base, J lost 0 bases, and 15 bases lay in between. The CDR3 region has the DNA TGCGCCAGCAGCCAAGGGGAAGGGGATTATTTGAACACTGAAGCTTTCTTT. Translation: CASSQGEGDYLNTEAFF.

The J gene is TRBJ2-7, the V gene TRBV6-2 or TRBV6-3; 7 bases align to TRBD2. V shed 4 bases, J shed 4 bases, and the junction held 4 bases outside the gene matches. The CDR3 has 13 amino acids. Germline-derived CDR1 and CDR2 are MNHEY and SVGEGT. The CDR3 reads CASSSSGLYEQYF. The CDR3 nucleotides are TGTGCCAGCAGTTCTAGCGGTCTTTACGAGCAGTACTTC.

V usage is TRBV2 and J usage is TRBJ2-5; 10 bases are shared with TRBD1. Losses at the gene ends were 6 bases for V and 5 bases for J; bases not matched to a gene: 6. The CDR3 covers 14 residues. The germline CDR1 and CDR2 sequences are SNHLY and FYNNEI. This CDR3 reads CASRSGQGHETQYF. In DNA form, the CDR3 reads TGTGCCAGCAGATCGGGACAGGGGCATGAGACCCAGTACTTC.

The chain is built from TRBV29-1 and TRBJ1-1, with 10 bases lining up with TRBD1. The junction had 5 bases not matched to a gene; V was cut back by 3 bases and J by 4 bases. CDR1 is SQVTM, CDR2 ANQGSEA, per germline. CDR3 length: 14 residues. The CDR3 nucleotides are TGCAGCGTTGATTGGGACAGGGGTGGCACTGAAGCTTTCTTT. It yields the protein CSVDWDRGGTEAFF.

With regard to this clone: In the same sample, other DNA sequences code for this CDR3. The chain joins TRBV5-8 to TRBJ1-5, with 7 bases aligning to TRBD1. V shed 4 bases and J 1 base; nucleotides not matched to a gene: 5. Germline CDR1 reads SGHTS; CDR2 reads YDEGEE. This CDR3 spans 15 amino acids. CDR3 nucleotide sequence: TGTGCCAGCAGCCCTTGGACAGGAAGCAATCAGCCCCAGCATTTT. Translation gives CASSPWTGSNQPQHF.

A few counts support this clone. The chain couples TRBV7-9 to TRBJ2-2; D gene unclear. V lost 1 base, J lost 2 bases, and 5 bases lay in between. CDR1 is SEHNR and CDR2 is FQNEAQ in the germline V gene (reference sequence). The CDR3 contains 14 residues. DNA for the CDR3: TGTGCCAGCAGCTTAGTACTAAACACCGGGGAGCTGTTTTTT. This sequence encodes CASSLVLNTGELFF.

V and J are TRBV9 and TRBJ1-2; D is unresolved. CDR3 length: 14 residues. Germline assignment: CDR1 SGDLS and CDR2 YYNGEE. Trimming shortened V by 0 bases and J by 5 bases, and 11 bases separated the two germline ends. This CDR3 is CASSVGQEWYGYTF. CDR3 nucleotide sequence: TGTGCCAGCAGCGTAGGGCAGGAATGGTATGGCTACACCTTC.

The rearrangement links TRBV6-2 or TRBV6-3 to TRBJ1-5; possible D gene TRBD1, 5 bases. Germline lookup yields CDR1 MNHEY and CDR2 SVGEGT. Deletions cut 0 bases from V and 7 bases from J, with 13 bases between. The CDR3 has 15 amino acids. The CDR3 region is CASSYSSREGQPQHF. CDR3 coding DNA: TGTGCCAGCAGTTACTCCAGCAGGGAGGGGCAGCCCCAGCATTTT.

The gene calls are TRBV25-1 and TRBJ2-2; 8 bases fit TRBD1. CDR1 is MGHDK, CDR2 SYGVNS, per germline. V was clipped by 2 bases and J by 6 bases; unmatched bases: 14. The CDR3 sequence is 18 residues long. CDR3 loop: CASSETRTGSSEAGELFF. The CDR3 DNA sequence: TGTGCCAGCAGTGAAACCCGGACAGGGTCCTCCGAGGCCGGGGAGCTGTTTTTT.

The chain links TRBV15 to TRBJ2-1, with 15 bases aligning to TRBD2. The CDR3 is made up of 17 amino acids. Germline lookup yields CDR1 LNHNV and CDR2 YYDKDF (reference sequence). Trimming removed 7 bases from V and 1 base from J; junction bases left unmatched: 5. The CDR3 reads CATMGLAGGVSYNEQFF. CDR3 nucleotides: TGTGCCACCATGGGACTAGCGGGAGGTGTTTCCTACAATGAGCAGTTCTTC.

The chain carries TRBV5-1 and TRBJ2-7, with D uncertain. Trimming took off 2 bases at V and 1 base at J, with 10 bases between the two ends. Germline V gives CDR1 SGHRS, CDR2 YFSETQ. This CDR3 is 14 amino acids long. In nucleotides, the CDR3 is TGCGCCAGCAGCTTCCAGTCCCCTTCCTACGAGCAGTACTTC. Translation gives CASSFQSPSYEQYF.